A single sample is the source of the 26 T cell receptor beta chains below, sequenced in a study of shared clonotypes between healthy human individuals. The method was immunoSEQ multiplex PCR; TCRdb's version includes in-frame clones alone and lacks a portion of them. Among millions of clones listed, approximately 95% were seen once. The sequencing sample was made of naive CD4+ T cells sorted from blood. Sample subset: CD45RA+ positively selected. The receptors were sampled from a man between 18 and 29 years old in good health.

For the CDR3, the DNA is TGCGCCAGCAGCCAAGATGTTTCCTCCTACGAGCAGTACTTC. This sequence encodes CASSQDVSSYEQYF. This sequence joins TRBV4-3 and TRBJ2-7, with D uncertain. The CDR3 contains 14 residues. V was cut by 0 bases and J by 0 bases, with 6 bases left in between. Germline V gene lookup returns CDR1 LGHNA and CDR2 YSLEER.

This clone was observed a single time. The chain is built from TRBV5-1 and TRBJ1-2; the D gene is possibly TRBD1 (6 bases). The CDR3 sequence is 15 residues long. The germline V and J ends were trimmed by 0 bases and 4 bases, with 13 bases remaining between them. Germline CDR1 SGHRS, CDR2 YFSETQ. The chain's CDR3 is CASSLEAGEPYGYTF. CDR3 DNA: TGCGCCAGCAGCTTGGAGGCAGGGGAACCCTATGGCTACACCTTC. The variable domain in full, completed from reference TRBV5-1 and TRBJ1-2, reads KAGVTQTPRYLIKTRGQQVTLSCSPISGHRSVSWYQQTPGQGLQFLFEYFSETQRNKGNFPGRFSGRQFSNSRSEMNVSTLELGDSALYLCASSLEAGEPYGYTFGSGTRLTVV.

CDR3 sequence reads: CASSATLYNEQFF. The CDR3 bases are TGTGCCAGCTCAGCCACCCTATACAATGAGCAGTTCTTC. The rearrangement uses TRBV18 and TRBJ2-1; D is unclear. The CDR3 has 13 residues. Germline loops: CDR1 KGHSH, CDR2 LQKENI. Trimming stripped 5 bases from V and 4 bases from J, with 9 bases between.

This clone has just one count. V gene TRBV30 combines with J gene TRBJ2-2; D gene ambiguous. The CDR3 is 14 residues long. Trimming pared 7 bases from V and 0 bases from J, leaving 12 bases between. Germline V gives CDR1 GTSNPN, CDR2 SVGIG (reference sequence). CDR3 DNA sequence: TGTGCCTCCCTTGCGCGCCCGAACACCGGGGAGCTGTTTTTT. Protein: CASLARPNTGELFF.

The chain carries TRBV5-1 and TRBJ1-4; D unresolved. This CDR3 is 12 amino acids long. The germline V gene has CDR1 SGHRS and CDR2 YFSETQ. Trimming removed 4 bases from V and 14 bases from J, with 15 bases in between. For the CDR3, the DNA is TGCGCCAGCAGCCCTGACTCGCTCTGGCTGTTTTTT. The encoded protein is CASSPDSLWLFF. The whole variable domain, remainder taken from reference TRBV5-1 and TRBJ1-4, is KAGVTQTPRYLIKTRGQQVTLSCSPISGHRSVSWYQQTPGQGLQFLFEYFSETQRNKGNFPGRFSGRQFSNSRSEMNVSTLELGDSALYLCASSPDSLWLFFGSGTQLSVL.

This sequence joins TRBV5-4 and TRBJ2-7; D possibly uses TRBD1 or TRBD2 (6 bases each). The CDR3 totals 15 residues. The V and J ends lost 2 bases and 3 bases respectively, with 15 bases between them. From germline, CDR1 is SGHNT and CDR2 YYREEE (reference sequence). The CDR3 sequence is CASSFRLQGGYEQYF. The CDR3 nucleotides read TGTGCCAGCAGCTTTAGGCTACAGGGAGGCTACGAGCAGTACTTC.

This clone is a singleton in its sample. The chain joins TRBV6-5 to TRBJ1-4, with 9 positions matching TRBD1. V lost 2 bases to trimming and J lost 7 bases; unmatched junction nucleotides: 5. The CDR3 is 15 amino acids. Per the germline V gene, CDR1 is MNHEY and CDR2 is SVGAGI. CDR3 region: CASSYRGQGGEKLFF. As DNA, the CDR3 is TGTGCCAGCAGTTACCGGGGACAGGGAGGTGAAAAACTGTTTTTT.

As concerns this clone: The identical CDR3 is also encoded by other nucleotide sequences in the sample. V usage is TRBV2 and J usage is TRBJ2-3; TRBD2 matches 8 bases. V shed 3 bases and J 3 bases; nucleotides not matched to a gene: 5. This CDR3 is built from 15 residues. CDR1 SNHLY and CDR2 FYNNEI come from the germline V gene. Here the CDR3 reads CASSELAGITDTQYF. For the CDR3, the DNA is TGTGCCAGCAGTGAGCTAGCGGGTATTACAGATACGCAGTATTTT. Full variable domain (rest looked up from reference TRBV2 and TRBJ2-3): EPEVTQTPSHQVTQMGQEVILRCVPISNHLYFYWYRQILGQKVEFLVSFYNNEISEKSEIFDDQFSVERPDGSNFTLKIRSTKLEDSAMYFCASSELAGITDTQYFGPGTRLTVL.

The count of this clone is one. The rearrangement links TRBV5-1 to TRBJ2-3; D is possibly TRBD1 (6 bases). Trimming cost V 5 bases and J 4 bases, with 38 bases left between them. The CDR3 has 22 residues. CDR1 SGHRS and CDR2 YFSETQ come from the germline V gene. The CDR3 reads CASSPIGAAKAGVIQGADTQYF. CDR3 bases: TGCGCCAGCAGTCCTATTGGAGCCGCGAAGGCAGGGGTGATCCAAGGCGCAGATACGCAGTATTTT.

The gene calls are TRBV7-2 and TRBJ2-5, with no clear D. The CDR3 is 13 amino acids. Trimming shortened V by 4 bases and J by 3 bases, and 9 bases separated the two germline ends. The germline gives CDR1 SGHTA, CDR2 FQGNSA. The CDR3 nucleotides are TGTGCCAGCAGCTCTCGGAGAAAAGAGACCCAGTACTTC. It is translated as CASSSRRKETQYF. Filled out from reference TRBV7-2 and TRBJ2-5, the complete variable domain reads GAGVSQSPSNKVTEKGKDVELRCDPISGHTALYWYRQSLGQGLEFLIYFQGNSAPDKSGLPSDRFSAERTGGSVSTLTIQRTQQEDSAVYLCASSSRRKETQYFGPGTRLLVL.

The chain is built from TRBV6-6 and TRBJ1-1, with 9 bases aligning to TRBD1. Germline loops: CDR1 MNHNY, CDR2 SVGAGI (reference sequence). The ends lost 5 bases at V and 0 bases at J; junction bases unmatched: 7. The CDR3 loop spans 16 amino acids. Written as DNA, the CDR3 is TGTGCCAGCAGTACCGGGACAGGGCGAATGAACACTGAAGCTTTCTTT. Translating gives CASSTGTGRMNTEAFF.

The rearrangement uses TRBV6-5 and TRBJ2-4; 10 positions agree with TRBD1. The CDR3 runs to 15 residues. CDR1 MNHEY and CDR2 SVGAGI come from the germline V gene. V dropped 2 bases and J dropped 4; count of bases not matched to a gene: 2. DNA of the CDR3: TGTGCCAGCAGTTACCCGGGACAGGGGAAAAACATTCAGTACTTC. Translation gives CASSYPGQGKNIQYF.

The chain is built from TRBV4-3 and TRBJ1-6; 8 bases map to TRBD1. The CDR3 length is 17 residues. Germline V gene lookup returns CDR1 LGHNA and CDR2 YSLEER. V gave up 0 bases and J gave up 7 bases; unmatched junction bases: 8. CDR3 residues: CASSQDLMWTGNSPLHF. Written as DNA, the CDR3 is TGCGCCAGCAGCCAAGACCTTATGTGGACAGGGAATTCACCCCTCCACTTT.

In regard to this clone: Sequence at one end of the junction differs from germline and may be a read error. V usage is TRBV6-1 and J usage is TRBJ2-1; 9 positions match TRBD2. This CDR3 contains 17 residues. In germline, CDR1 is MNHNS, CDR2 SASEGT. The CDR3 reads CASREDLAGGPRNEQFF. The CDR3 region has the DNA TGTGCCAGCAGGGAAGACTTGGCGGGAGGGCCGAGGAATGAGCAGTTCTTC.

This clone appeared once. The V gene is TRBV7-8, the J gene TRBJ2-1; D not resolved. Trimming stripped 5 bases from V and 3 bases from J, with 11 bases between. Germline-derived CDR1 and CDR2 are SGHVS and FQNEAQ. This CDR3 region has 14 residues. The CDR3 spells CASSLALFYNEQFF. The DNA for the CDR3 is TGTGCCAGCAGCCTCGCACTTTTCTACAATGAGCAGTTCTTC.

The CDR3 loop is CASSQVSFAQQYF. In nucleotides, the CDR3 is TGTGCCAGCAGCCAAGTCAGTTTTGCCCAGCAGTACTTC. The V gene is TRBV14, the J gene TRBJ2-7; D remains unclear. Germline values: CDR1 SGHDN, CDR2 FVKESK. The ends were cut back, 1 base at V and 8 bases at J, with 12 bases in the middle. The CDR3 runs to 13 residues.

The chain uses TRBV6-6 and TRBJ2-7; 7 nucleotides agree with TRBD2. This CDR3 spans 13 amino acids. From germline, CDR1 is MNHNY and CDR2 SVGAGI (reference sequence). With V trimmed by 6 bases and J by 7 bases, 9 bases remained unmatched. The chain's CDR3 is CASRATGGGEQYF. In DNA form, the CDR3 reads TGTGCCAGCAGGGCCACGGGAGGAGGTGAGCAGTACTTC.

Turning to this clone: Other DNA sequences in this specimen translate into the identical CDR3. The chain recombines TRBV7-9 with TRBJ2-7; D may be TRBD1 or TRBD2 (5 bases each). The CDR3 contains 14 residues. Germline lookup yields CDR1 SEHNR and CDR2 FQNEAQ (reference sequence). The germline V and J ends were trimmed by 1 base and 1 base, with 8 bases remaining between them. The CDR3 here is CASSLGGKSYEQYF. The CDR3 region has the DNA TGTGCCAGCAGCTTAGGGGGGAAGTCCTACGAGCAGTACTTC.

This chain links TRBV28 with TRBJ2-5; the D gene is possibly TRBD1 (5 bases). V lost 3 bases and J 4 bases, leaving 12 bases between the germline ends. Germline V lookup: CDR1 MDHEN, CDR2 SYDVKM. The CDR3 loop spans 14 amino acids. The CDR3 here is CASSFRALGETQYF. The CDR3, as DNA: TGTGCCAGCAGTTTCAGGGCTCTCGGAGAGACCCAGTACTTC. Full variable domain (outside the CDR3, taken from reference TRBV28 and TRBJ2-5): DVKVTQSSRYLVKRTGEKVFLECVQDMDHENMFWYRQDPGLGLRLIYFSYDVKMKEKGDIPEGYSVSREKKERFSLILESASTNQTSMYLCASSFRALGETQYFGPGTRLLVL.

V gene TRBV28 combines with J gene TRBJ2-1; 10 bases are a match to TRBD1. V dropped 5 bases and J dropped 14; count of bases not matched to a gene: 6. The germline CDR1 and CDR2 sequences are MDHEN and SYDVKM. This CDR3 comprises 12 residues. CDR3 region: CASSPLTGGKFF. The CDR3 nucleotides read TGTGCCAGCAGTCCCTTGACAGGGGGCAAGTTCTTC.

The chain carries TRBV5-1 and TRBJ2-3, with 12 bases lining up with TRBD2. CDR1 is SGHRS, CDR2 YFSETQ, per germline. The length of the CDR3 is 15 residues. Trimming cost V 5 bases and J 2 bases; bases outside gene matches: 3. The CDR3 DNA is TGCGCCAGCAGGTCTAGCGGGAGGGCCACAGATACGCAGTATTTT. Residues: CASRSSGRATDTQYF.

About this clone: Other DNA sequences within the sample encode an identical CDR3. The V and J genes are TRBV6-5 and TRBJ1-4, with TRBD1 as a possible D gene (5 bases). Trimming pared 5 bases from V and 0 bases from J, leaving 7 bases between. Germline-derived CDR1 and CDR2 are MNHEY and SVGAGI. This CDR3 is built from 14 residues. This CDR3 reads CASSGGATNEKLFF. CDR3 sequence (DNA): TGTGCCAGCAGTGGGGGGGCAACTAATGAAAAACTGTTTTTT.

Worth noting for this clone: Different DNA sequences within this sample yield the same CDR3. This rearrangement joins TRBV9 to TRBJ2-3; D not resolved. With 2 bases removed from V and 0 bases from J, the gap between germline ends came to 7 bases. From germline, CDR1 is SGDLS and CDR2 YYNGEE. This CDR3 has 14 amino acids. CDR3 loop: CASSVGVSTDTQYF. CDR3 DNA sequence: TGTGCCAGCAGCGTTGGGGTCAGCACAGATACGCAGTATTTT.

The chain employs TRBV6-1 and TRBJ1-2; tentatively, D is TRBD1 (5 bases). The CDR3 contains 13 residues. V was shortened by 6 bases and J by 3 bases, with 11 bases between the two germline ends. Germline V CDR1 and CDR2: MNHNS, SASEGT. The CDR3 sequence: CASRQGGDYGYTF. CDR3 nucleotide sequence: TGTGCCAGCAGGCAGGGAGGGGACTATGGCTACACCTTC.

Note on this clone: This clone may be a read error of a much larger clone one base away. V gene TRBV7-8 combines with J gene TRBJ1-1; D is unclear. Germline assignment: CDR1 SGHVS and CDR2 FQNEAQ. The CDR3 extends over 13 amino acids. Trimming pared 2 bases from V and 0 bases from J, leaving 4 bases between. The CDR3 DNA reads TGTGCCAGCAGCTTACAGATGAACACTGAAGCTTTCTTT. Translated, it gives CASSLQMNTEAFF.

The CDR3 DNA reads TGCGCCAGCAGCCAAGGGCCGGCGGGGGGTGGTAATCAGCCCCAGCATTTT. This codes for CASSQGPAGGGNQPQHF. The V call is TRBV4-1, the J call TRBJ1-5, with a possible D match to TRBD1 (5 bases). This CDR3 comprises 17 residues. Looked up from germline, CDR1 is MGHRA and CDR2 is YSYEKL. The V end lost 1 base, the J end lost 4 bases, and 17 bases lay between the germline ends.